Listed below are T cell receptor beta chains from one sample, sequenced in a study of blood T cell repertoires in COVID-19. Profiling relied on immunoSEQ multiplex PCR, and the TCRdb table lists in-frame clones only, not all of them. The table shows about 170,000 clones, with more than 75% occurring only once. Sequencing was done on a sample of peripheral blood. The source of these receptors is a woman older than 75 with COVID-19, enrolled during active disease. Both conserved end residues are part of each CDR3. D genes are given only for firm matches. For some rows the clone size is stated as once, few or many, or as a class when expanded; others skip it.

CDR3 length: 15
D gene: .
clone size: .
V gene: TRBV7-2
J gene: TRBJ2-3
CDR3 DNA: TGTGCCAGCAGCTTAACCTATAGCGCGGGAGATACGCAGTATTTT
CDR3 protein: CASSLTYSAGDTQYF

CDR3 length: 15
D gene: .
clone size: .
V gene: TRBV6-6
J gene: TRBJ1-3
CDR3 DNA: TGTGCCAGCAGGCCAACAGGCTTCTCTGGAAACACCATATATTTT
CDR3 protein: CASRPTGFSGNTIYF

CDR3 length: 15
D gene: .
clone size: few
V gene: TRBV5-1
J gene: TRBJ1-3
CDR3 DNA: TGCGCCAGCAGAGACAGCGCAACCTCTGGAAACACCATATATTTT
CDR3 protein: CASRDSATSGNTIYF

CDR3 length: 15
D gene: TRBD2
clone size: .
V gene: TRBV7-2
J gene: TRBJ2-1
CDR3 DNA: TGTGCCAGCAGCCACGGGACTAGCGGGATCTATGAGCAGTTCTTC
CDR3 protein: CASSHGTSGIYEQFF

CDR3 length: 10
D gene: .
clone size: .
V gene: TRBV20-1
J gene: TRBJ2-5
CDR3 DNA: TGCAGTGCTATTGGCGAGACCCAGTACTTC
CDR3 protein: CSAIGETQYF

CDR3 length: 14
D gene: .
clone size: .
V gene: TRBV9
J gene: TRBJ1-2
CDR3 DNA: TGTGCCAGCAGCGGAGGACAGTCGAACTATGGCTACACCTTC
CDR3 protein: CASSGGQSNYGYTF

CDR3 length: 15
D gene: TRBD2
clone size: .
V gene: TRBV9
J gene: TRBJ2-1
CDR3 DNA: TGTGCCAGCAGCGCCCCGGGACTAGCTGTCGATGAGCAGTTCTTC
CDR3 protein: CASSAPGLAVDEQFF

CDR3 length: 16
D gene: TRBD1
clone size: .
V gene: TRBV7-9
J gene: TRBJ1-4
CDR3 DNA: TGTGCCAGCAGCCCCGGGACAGGTTCAACTAATGAAAAACTGTTTTTT
CDR3 protein: CASSPGTGSTNEKLFF

CDR3 length: 15
D gene: TRBD1
clone size: .
V gene: TRBV18
J gene: TRBJ1-2
CDR3 DNA: TGTGCCAGCTCACCCCAGACAGGGGACCCCTATGGCTACACCTTC
CDR3 protein: CASSPQTGDPYGYTF

CDR3 length: 18
D gene: .
clone size: .
V gene: TRBV28
J gene: TRBJ2-2
CDR3 DNA: TGTGCCAGCAGTTACCCCCCTCTGGGAGAGAAGAACACCGGGGAGCTGTTTTTT
CDR3 protein: CASSYPPLGEKNTGELFF

CDR3 length: 14
D gene: TRBD1
clone size: .
V gene: TRBV14
J gene: TRBJ1-1
CDR3 DNA: TGTGCCAGCAGCCTGACCAAGGGGGCCACTGAAGCTTTCTTT
CDR3 protein: CASSLTKGATEAFF

CDR3 length: 16
D gene: TRBD2
clone size: .
V gene: TRBV11-3
J gene: TRBJ2-3
CDR3 DNA: TGTGCCAGCAGCTTAGGTGCTAGCGGGAGCCCAGATACGCAGTATTTT
CDR3 protein: CASSLGASGSPDTQYF

CDR3 length: 13
D gene: TRBD1
clone size: few
V gene: TRBV12-3/TRBV12-4
J gene: TRBJ1-2
CDR3 DNA: TGTGCCAGCAGCAAAGGACAGGGGTTGGGCTACACCTTC
CDR3 protein: CASSKGQGLGYTF

CDR3 length: 16
D gene: TRBD1
clone size: many
V gene: TRBV5-1
J gene: TRBJ1-6
CDR3 DNA: TGCGCCAGCAGCTTACAGGGGAGGCGGGATAATTCACCCCTCCACTTT
CDR3 protein: CASSLQGRRDNSPLHF